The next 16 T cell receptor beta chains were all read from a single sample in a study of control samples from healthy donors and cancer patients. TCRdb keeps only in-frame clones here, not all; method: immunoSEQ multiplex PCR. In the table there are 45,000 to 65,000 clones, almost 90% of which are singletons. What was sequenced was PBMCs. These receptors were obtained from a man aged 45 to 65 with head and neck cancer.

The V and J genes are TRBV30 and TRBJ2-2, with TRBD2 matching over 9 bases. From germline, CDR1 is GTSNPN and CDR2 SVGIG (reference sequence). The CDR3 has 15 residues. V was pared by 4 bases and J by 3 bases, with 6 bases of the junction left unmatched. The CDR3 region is CAWNPGLAHTGELFF. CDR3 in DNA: TGTGCCTGGAACCCGGGACTAGCCCACACCGGGGAGCTGTTTTTT.

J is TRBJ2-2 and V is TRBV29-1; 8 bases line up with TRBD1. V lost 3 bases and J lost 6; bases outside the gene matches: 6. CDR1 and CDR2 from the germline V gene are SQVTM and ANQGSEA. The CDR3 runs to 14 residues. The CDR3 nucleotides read TGCAGCGTTGAGGACAGGGCAGTTTCCGGGGAGCTGTTTTTT. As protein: CSVEDRAVSGELFF.

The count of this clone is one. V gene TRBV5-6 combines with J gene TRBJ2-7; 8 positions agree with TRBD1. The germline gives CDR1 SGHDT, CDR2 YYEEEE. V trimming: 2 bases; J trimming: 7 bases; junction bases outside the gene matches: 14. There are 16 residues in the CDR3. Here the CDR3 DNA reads TGTGCCAGCAGCTTATTATTGGGACAGGCGGCGTCGGAGCAGTACTTC. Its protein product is CASSLLLGQAASEQYF.

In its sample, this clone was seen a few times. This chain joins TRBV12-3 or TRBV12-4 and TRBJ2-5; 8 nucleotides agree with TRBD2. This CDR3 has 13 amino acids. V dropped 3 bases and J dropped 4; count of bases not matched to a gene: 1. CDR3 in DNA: TGTGCCAGCAGTTTTCTAGCGGGAGAGACCCAGTACTTC. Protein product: CASSFLAGETQYF.

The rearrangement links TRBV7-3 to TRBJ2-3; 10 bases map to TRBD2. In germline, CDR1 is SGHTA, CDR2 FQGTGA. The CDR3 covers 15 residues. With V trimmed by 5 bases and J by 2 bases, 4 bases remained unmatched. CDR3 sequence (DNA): TGTGCCAGCAGCCCACTAGCGGGATCCACAGATACGCAGTATTTT. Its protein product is CASSPLAGSTDTQYF.

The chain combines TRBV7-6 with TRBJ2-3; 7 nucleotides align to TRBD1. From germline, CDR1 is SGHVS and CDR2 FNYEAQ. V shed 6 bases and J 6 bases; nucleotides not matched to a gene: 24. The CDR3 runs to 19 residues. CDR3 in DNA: TGTGCCAGCAGTCAGGAGTATGGGGGACAGTTTCCTCGTTGGGATACGCAGTATTTT. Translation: CASSQEYGGQFPRWDTQYF.

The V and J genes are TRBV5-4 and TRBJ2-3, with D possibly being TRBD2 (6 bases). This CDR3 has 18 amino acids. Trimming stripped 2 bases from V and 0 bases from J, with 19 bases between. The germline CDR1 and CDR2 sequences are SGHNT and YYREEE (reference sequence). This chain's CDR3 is CASSLIFKTGASTDTQYF. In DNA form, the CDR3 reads TGTGCCAGCAGCTTAATATTTAAGACGGGAGCGAGCACAGATACGCAGTATTTT.

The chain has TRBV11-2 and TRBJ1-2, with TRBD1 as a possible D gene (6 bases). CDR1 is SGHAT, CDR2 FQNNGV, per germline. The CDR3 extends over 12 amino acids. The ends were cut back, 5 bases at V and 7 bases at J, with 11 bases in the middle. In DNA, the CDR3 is TGTGCCAGCAGCCTTCAGGGGTTTGGCTACACCTTC. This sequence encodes CASSLQGFGYTF. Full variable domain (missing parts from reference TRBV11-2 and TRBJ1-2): EAGVAQSPRYKIIEKRQSVAFWCNPISGHATLYWYQQILGQGPKLLIQFQNNGVVDDSQLPKDRFSAERLKGVDSTLKIQPAKLEDSAVYLCASSLQGFGYTFGSGTRLTVV.

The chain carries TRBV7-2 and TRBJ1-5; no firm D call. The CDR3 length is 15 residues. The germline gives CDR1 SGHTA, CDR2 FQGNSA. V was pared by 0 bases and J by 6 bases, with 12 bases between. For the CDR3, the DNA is TGTGCCAGCAGCTTAGCCGAGGGTTTGGGTCAGCCCCAGCATTTT. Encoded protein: CASSLAEGLGQPQHF.

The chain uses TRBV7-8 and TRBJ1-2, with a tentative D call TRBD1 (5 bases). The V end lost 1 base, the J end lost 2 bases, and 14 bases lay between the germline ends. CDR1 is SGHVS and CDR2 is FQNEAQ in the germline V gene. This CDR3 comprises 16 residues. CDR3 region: CASSLGAHRDNYGYTF. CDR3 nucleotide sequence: TGTGCCAGCAGCTTAGGGGCTCACCGGGACAACTATGGCTACACCTTC.

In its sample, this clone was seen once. The CDR3 loop reads CASRANRDRAFEQYF. In DNA form, the CDR3 reads TGTGCCAGCAGGGCCAACCGGGACAGGGCTTTCGAGCAGTACTTC. The chain has TRBV6-5 and TRBJ2-7; TRBD1 matches 9 bases. Germline trimming cut 6 bases from V and 6 bases from J; bases unmatched to any gene: 12. Germline V gene sequence: CDR1 MNHEY, CDR2 SVGAGI. The CDR3 runs 15 residues.

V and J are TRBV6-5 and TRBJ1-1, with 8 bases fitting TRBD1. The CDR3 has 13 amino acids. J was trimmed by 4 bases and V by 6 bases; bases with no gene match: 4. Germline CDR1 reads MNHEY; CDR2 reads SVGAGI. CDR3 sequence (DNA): TGTGCCAGCAGCCCCGACAGGGGCACTGAAGCTTTCTTT. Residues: CASSPDRGTEAFF.

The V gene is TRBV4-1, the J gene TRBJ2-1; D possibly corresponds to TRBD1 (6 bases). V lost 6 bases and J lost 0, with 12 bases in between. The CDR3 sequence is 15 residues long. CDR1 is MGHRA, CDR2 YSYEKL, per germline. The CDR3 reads CASRLTGSSYNEQFF. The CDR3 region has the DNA TGCGCCAGCAGGCTTACAGGGAGCTCCTACAATGAGCAGTTCTTC.

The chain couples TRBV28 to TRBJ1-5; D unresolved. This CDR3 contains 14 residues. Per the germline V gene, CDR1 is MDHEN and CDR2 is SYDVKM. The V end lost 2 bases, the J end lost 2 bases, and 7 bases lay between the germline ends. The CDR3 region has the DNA TGTGCCAGCAGTTTAAATAGGGGCAATCAGCCCCAGCATTTT. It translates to CASSLNRGNQPQHF.

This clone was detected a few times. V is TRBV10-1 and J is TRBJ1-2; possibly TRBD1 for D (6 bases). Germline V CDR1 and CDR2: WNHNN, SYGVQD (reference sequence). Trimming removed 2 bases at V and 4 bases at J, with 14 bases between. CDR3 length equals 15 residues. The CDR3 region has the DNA TGCGCCAGCAGTGAGGATACAGGGAGCATCTATGGCTACACCTTC. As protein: CASSEDTGSIYGYTF.

The CDR3 sequence is CASSLVKGTYNEQFF. In nucleotides, the CDR3 is TGTGCCAGTAGCCTAGTGAAGGGTACCTACAATGAGCAGTTCTTC. The chain recombines TRBV19 with TRBJ2-1; D not certain. Germline loops: CDR1 LNHDA, CDR2 SQIVND (reference sequence). Trimming stripped 6 bases from V and 2 bases from J, with 14 bases between. This CDR3 has 15 amino acids.